This T cell receptor beta chain was obtained from a study of blood T cell repertoires in COVID-19. On the study more broadly: In each case, the material was cDNA or gDNA derived from T cells, B-cell-depleted T cells, or PBMCs.

Per the study methods: Reference gene primer amplification gave nucleated cell count estimates. The method was immunoSEQ multiplex PCR; TCRdb's version includes in-frame clones alone and lacks a portion of them. That table furnishes V, J and clone size, whereas the DNA furnished D and trimming. The repertoire consists of about 310,000 clones, with around 87% occurring once and the leading ten covering 1%. CDR1 and CDR2 from the germline V gene are KGHSH and LQKENI. V shed 0 bases and J shed 5 bases, with 10 bases lying between them. The CDR3 is made up of 14 amino acids. The sequence came from a man between 50 and 59 years old with active or convalescent COVID-19. Sequenced sample: peripheral blood. The gene calls are TRBV18 and TRBJ2-5; D is unresolved. The CDR3 DNA is TGTGCCAGCTCACCACCGGCATTGGTGGAGACCCAGTACTTC. Protein product: CASSPPALVETQYF.